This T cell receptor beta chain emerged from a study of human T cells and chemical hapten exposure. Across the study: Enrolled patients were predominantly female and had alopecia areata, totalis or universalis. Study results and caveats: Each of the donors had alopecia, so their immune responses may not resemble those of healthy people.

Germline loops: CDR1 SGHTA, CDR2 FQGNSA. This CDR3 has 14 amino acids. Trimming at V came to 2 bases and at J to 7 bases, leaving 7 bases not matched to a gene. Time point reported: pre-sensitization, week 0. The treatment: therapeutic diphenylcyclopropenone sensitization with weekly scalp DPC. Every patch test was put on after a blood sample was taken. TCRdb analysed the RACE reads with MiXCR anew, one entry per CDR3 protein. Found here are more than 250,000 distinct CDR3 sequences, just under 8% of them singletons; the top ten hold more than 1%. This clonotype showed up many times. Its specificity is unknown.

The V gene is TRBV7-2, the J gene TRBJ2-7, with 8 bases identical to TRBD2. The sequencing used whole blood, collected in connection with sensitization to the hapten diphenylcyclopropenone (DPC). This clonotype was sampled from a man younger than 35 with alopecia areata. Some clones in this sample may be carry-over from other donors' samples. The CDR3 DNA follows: TGTGCCAGCAGCTTAACAGCGGGGGCGCGGGAGCAGTACTTC. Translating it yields CASSLTAGAREQYF.